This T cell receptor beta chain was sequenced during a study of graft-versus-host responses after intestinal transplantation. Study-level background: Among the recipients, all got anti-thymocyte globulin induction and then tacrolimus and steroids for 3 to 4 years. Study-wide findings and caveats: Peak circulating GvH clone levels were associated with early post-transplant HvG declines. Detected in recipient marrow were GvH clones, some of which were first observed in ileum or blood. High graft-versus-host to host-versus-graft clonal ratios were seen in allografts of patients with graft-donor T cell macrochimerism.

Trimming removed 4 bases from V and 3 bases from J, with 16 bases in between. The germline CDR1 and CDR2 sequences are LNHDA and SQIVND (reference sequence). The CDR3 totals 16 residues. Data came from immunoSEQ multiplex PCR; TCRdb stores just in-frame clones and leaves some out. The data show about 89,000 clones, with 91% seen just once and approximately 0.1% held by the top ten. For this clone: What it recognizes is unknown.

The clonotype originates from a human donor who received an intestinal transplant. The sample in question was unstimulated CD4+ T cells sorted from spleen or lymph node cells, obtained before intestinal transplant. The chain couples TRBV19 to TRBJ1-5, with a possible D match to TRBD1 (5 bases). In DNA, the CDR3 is TGTGCCAGTAGTACCCCGGGGGGAGTGTCCAATCAGCCCCAGCATTTT. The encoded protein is CASSTPGGVSNQPQHF.